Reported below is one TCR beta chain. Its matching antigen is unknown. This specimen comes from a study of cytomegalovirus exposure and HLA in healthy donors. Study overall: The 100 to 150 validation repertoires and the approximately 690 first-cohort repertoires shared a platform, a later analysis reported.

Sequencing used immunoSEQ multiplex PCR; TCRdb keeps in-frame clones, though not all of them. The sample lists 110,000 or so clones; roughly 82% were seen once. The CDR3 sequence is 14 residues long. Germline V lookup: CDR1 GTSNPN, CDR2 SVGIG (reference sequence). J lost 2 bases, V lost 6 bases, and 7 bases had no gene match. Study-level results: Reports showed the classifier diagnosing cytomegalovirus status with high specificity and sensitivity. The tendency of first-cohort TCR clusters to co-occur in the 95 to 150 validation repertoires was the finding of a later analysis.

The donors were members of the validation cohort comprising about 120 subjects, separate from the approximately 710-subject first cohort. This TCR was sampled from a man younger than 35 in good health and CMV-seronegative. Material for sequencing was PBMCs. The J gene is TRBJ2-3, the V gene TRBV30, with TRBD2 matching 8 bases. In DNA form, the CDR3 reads TGTGCCTGTCATACTAGCGGCCCCACAGATACGCAGTATTTT. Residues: CACHTSGPTDTQYF. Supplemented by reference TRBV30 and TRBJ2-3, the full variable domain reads SQTIHQWPATLVQPVGSPLSLECTVEGTSNPNLYWYRQAAGRGLQLLFYSVGIGQISSEVPQNLSASRPQDRQFILSSKKLLLSDSGFYLCACHTSGPTDTQYFGPGTRLTVL.